The following is a TCR beta chain sequence with its context. Its antigen remains unidentified. Assay used: immunoSEQ multiplex PCR; TCRdb lists only in-frame clones, some missing. The sample has approximately 110,000 clones, under 95% seen once. The data stem from a study of PD-L1 blockade in urothelial cancer. Study-wide background: Every 3 weeks, patients received intravenous atezolizumab 1,200 mg, beginning 2014. The patients had undergone anywhere from 0 to 3 prior chemotherapy regimens. Analyses used blood from 3 weeks (second dose) and 6 weeks after treatment start. Study-wide results and caveats: Tumor-associated clones in the blood of durable-benefit patients grew more at 3 weeks.

The CDR3 totals 10 residues. From germline, CDR1 is DFQATT and CDR2 SNEGSKA (reference sequence). Trimming cost V 7 bases and J 5 bases, with 8 bases left between them. Time point in this sample: peripheral blood 6 weeks after treatment start. The source was PBMCs, collected around atezolizumab (anti-PD-L1) treatment. The source of this sequence is a man in his 60s with urothelial cancer. J is TRBJ2-5 and V is TRBV20-1; D is ambiguous. The CDR3: CSGEQETQYF. In DNA form, the CDR3 reads TGCAGTGGAGAACAGGAGACCCAGTACTTC.